Below, 27 T cell receptor beta chains from the same sample are listed, as sequenced in a study of T cells in Graves' hyperthyroidism and ophthalmopathy. What was amplified from RNA transcripts were TCR beta CDR3 regions. When the TCR CDR3 underwent first-round RT-PCR, the HTBI primer set was used. TCRdb re-called the multiplex PCR reads with MiXCR, one entry per CDR3 protein. The profile shows a few hundred thousand distinct CDR3 sequences, 20% to 25% of them singletons. The sequenced material came from blood. Source of these receptors: a man aged 50 or older with Graves' hyperthyroidism.

This clonotype has just one count. Possible read error: a much larger clone is one base away. The CDR3 protein is CAGSYSVQETQYF. CDR3 DNA: TGTGCCGGCAGTTACTCCGTCCAAGAGACCCAGTACTTC. V gene TRBV6-5 combines with J gene TRBJ2-5; no firm D call. This CDR3 contains 13 residues. CDR1 and CDR2 (germline): MNHEY, SVGAGI.

The table lists this clonotype with many counts. This rearrangement joins TRBV20-1 to TRBJ2-5; unclear D gene. Germline V gene sequence: CDR1 DFQATT, CDR2 SNEGSKA (reference sequence). The CDR3 runs 14 residues. V lost 1 base and J 3 bases, leaving 12 bases between the germline ends. The DNA for the CDR3 is TGCAGTGCTAGAGGTCATGGGCAGAAAGAGACCCAGTACTTC. It codes for CSARGHGQKETQYF.

CDR3 in amino acids: CASSEPGTGSQHF. DNA for the CDR3: TGTGCCAGCAGTGAACCGGGGACCGGGTCCCAGCATTTT. The J gene is TRBJ1-5, the V gene TRBV2; tentative D call: TRBD1 (5 bases). The length of the CDR3 is 13 residues. Germline CDR1 reads SNHLY; CDR2 reads FYNNEI. The V gene lost 2 bases and the J gene lost 11 bases, with 13 bases spanning the gap. The full variable domain, its missing parts supplied by reference TRBV2 and TRBJ1-5, is EPEVTQTPSHQVTQMGQEVILRCVPISNHLYFYWYRQILGQKVEFLVSFYNNEISEKSEIFDDQFSVERPDGSNFTLKIRSTKLEDSAMYFCASSEPGTGSQHFGDGTRLSIL.

This clonotype appeared many times. The V call is TRBV10-3, the J call TRBJ1-1; D not resolved. This CDR3 is 13 amino acids long. Trimming took 7 bases from V and 4 from J, leaving 13 bases between them. Germline V gene data show CDR1 as ENHRY and CDR2 as SYGVKD. In nucleotides, the CDR3 is TGTGCCATCAACGGAAGGGAAGGCACTGAAGCTTTCTTT. Protein sequence: CAINGREGTEAFF.

As to this clonotype: One end of the junction varies from germline; a read error may be responsible. V is TRBV20-1 and J is TRBJ2-7; D is perhaps TRBD1 (7 bases). CDR1 and CDR2 (germline): DFQATT, SNEGSKA (reference sequence). CDR3 length: 14 residues. This CDR3 is CNASKEGAASEQYF. In DNA, the CDR3 is TGCAATGCTAGTAAGGAGGGGGCGGCTTCCGAGCAGTACTTC.

This sequence joins TRBV20-1 and TRBJ2-3; 12 bases are shared with TRBD1. The CDR3 totals 14 residues. V lost 6 bases and J lost 6; bases outside the gene matches: 7. Germline CDR1 and CDR2: DFQATT and SNEGSKA (reference sequence). The CDR3 DNA reads as TGCAGTGCGACGGGACAGGGGGCAGAGGATACGCAGTATTTT. It is translated as CSATGQGAEDTQYF.

This clonotype was observed a few times. The gene calls are TRBV12-3 or TRBV12-4 and TRBJ2-2, with D possibly matching TRBD2 (6 bases). V lost 7 bases, J lost 3 bases, and 15 bases lay in between. The CDR3 length is 15 residues. CDR3 in amino acids: CASTPPGLYTGELFF. In DNA form, the CDR3 reads TGTGCCAGCACTCCTCCGGGACTTTACACCGGGGAGCTGTTTTTT.

This clonotype was counted many times. V usage is TRBV7-9 and J usage is TRBJ2-1; 14 nucleotides align to TRBD2. J was trimmed by 6 bases and V by 5 bases; bases with no gene match: 6. This CDR3 has 16 residues. The germline V gene has CDR1 SEHNR and CDR2 FQNEAQ (reference sequence). CDR3: CASSGRGTSGGNEQFF. The CDR3 region has the DNA TGTGCCAGCAGCGGCCGAGGGACTAGCGGGGGCAATGAGCAGTTCTTC.

This clonotype was observed many times. The V and J genes are TRBV12-3 or TRBV12-4 and TRBJ1-5; possibly TRBD1 for D (6 bases). The CDR3 length is 14 residues. The V gene lost 5 bases and the J gene lost 7 bases, with 15 bases spanning the gap. CDR3 protein: CASSRTGSWQPQHF. In DNA, the CDR3 is TGTGCCAGCAGTAGAACAGGGAGTTGGCAGCCCCAGCATTTT.

This clonotype was observed at least ten times. The rearrangement uses TRBV7-3 and TRBJ2-1; perhaps TRBD2 as D (5 bases). CDR3 size: 16 residues. In germline, CDR1 is SGHTA, CDR2 FQGTGA. Trimming shortened V by 0 bases and J by 0 bases, and 9 bases separated the two germline ends. The CDR3 coding sequence is TGTGCCAGCAGCTTAACGGCGGGTAGCTCCTACAATGAGCAGTTCTTC. It yields the protein CASSLTAGSSYNEQFF.

This clonotype was counted ten times or more. The chain joins TRBV11-2 to TRBJ2-1; D gene ambiguous. V was pared by 2 bases and J by 8 bases, with 13 bases between. The germline V gene encodes CDR1 SGHAT and CDR2 FQNNGV. CDR3 length: 14 residues. CDR3 residues: CASSLYTGEDEQFF. DNA for the CDR3: TGTGCCAGCAGCTTATATACTGGCGAGGATGAGCAGTTCTTC. Combining the CDR3 with reference TRBV11-2 and TRBJ2-1 gives the whole variable domain EAGVAQSPRYKIIEKRQSVAFWCNPISGHATLYWYQQILGQGPKLLIQFQNNGVVDDSQLPKDRFSAERLKGVDSTLKIQPAKLEDSAVYLCASSLYTGEDEQFFGPGTRLTVL.

The rearrangement joins TRBV7-9 to TRBJ2-3; no clear D. The CDR3 consists of 13 residues. Looked up from germline, CDR1 is SEHNR and CDR2 is FQNEAQ (reference sequence). Trimming removed 5 bases from V and 4 bases from J, with 10 bases in between. CDR3 nucleotides: TGTGCCAGCAGCCATGGAACCCCAGATACGCAGTATTTT. It yields the protein CASSHGTPDTQYF.

Remarks on this clonotype: It may be a read error: a sequence one base away is much more abundant. This chain connects TRBV12-3 or TRBV12-4 to TRBJ1-5, with D unclear. Trimming removed 5 bases at V and 4 bases at J, with 18 bases between. The CDR3 extends over 16 amino acids. The CDR3 sequence is CASSPYGPGINQPQHF. The CDR3 DNA follows: TGTGCCAGCAGTCCCTACGGGCCGGGCATAAATCAGCCCCAGCATTTT.

This clonotype appeared many times. The V gene is TRBV28, the J gene TRBJ2-1; a possible D gene is TRBD2 (6 bases). This CDR3 comprises 14 residues. Per germline, CDR1 MDHEN and CDR2 SYDVKM. The germline V and J ends were trimmed by 3 bases and 4 bases, with 10 bases remaining between them. The CDR3 reads CASSFGGVYNEQFF. The CDR3 DNA is TGTGCCAGCAGTTTTGGCGGGGTATACAATGAGCAGTTCTTC.

This clonotype was seen repeatedly, ten times or more. This chain connects TRBV20-1 to TRBJ2-5, with D possibly being TRBD2 (7 bases). From germline, CDR1 is DFQATT and CDR2 SNEGSKA (reference sequence). The CDR3 consists of 13 residues. Trimming removed 6 bases from V and 4 bases from J, with 15 bases in between. The CDR3 DNA is TGCAGTGCGGAGCGGGAAGGGGGAGAGACCCAGTACTTC. Its translation: CSAEREGGETQYF.

V usage is TRBV2 and J usage is TRBJ2-7; D tentatively reads TRBD1 or TRBD2 (5 bases each). Trimming took 0 bases from V and 6 from J, leaving 18 bases between them. Germline V gene data show CDR1 as SNHLY and CDR2 as FYNNEI. There are 16 residues in the CDR3. This CDR3 is CASSEALLEMRGEQYF. In DNA, the CDR3 is TGTGCCAGCAGTGAAGCGCTTCTGGAGATGAGGGGCGAGCAGTACTTC.

The genes are TRBV9 and TRBJ2-1; D gene ambiguous. CDR1 SGDLS and CDR2 YYNGEE come from the germline V gene. Deletions cut 4 bases from V and 3 bases from J, with 8 bases between. The CDR3 runs to 13 residues. The CDR3 is CASSKWDYNEQFF. The DNA of the CDR3 is TGTGCCAGCAGCAAATGGGACTACAATGAGCAGTTCTTC.

This clonotype was counted only a few times. The rearrangement links TRBV5-5 to TRBJ1-1; TRBD1 is a possible D gene (6 bases). The CDR3 consists of 15 residues. Trimming stripped 4 bases from V and 0 bases from J, with 13 bases between. Germline-derived CDR1 and CDR2 are SGHKS and YYEKEE (reference sequence). The CDR3 DNA reads TGTGCCAGCAGCCGACATACAGGGCTGAACACTGAAGCTTTCTTT. This gives the protein CASSRHTGLNTEAFF.

The V gene is TRBV7-2, the J gene TRBJ2-1; 10 bases line up with TRBD1. Germline trimming cut 6 bases from V and 5 bases from J; bases unmatched to any gene: 7. Germline V CDR1 and CDR2: SGHTA, FQGNSA. The CDR3 is made up of 15 amino acids. CDR3 DNA sequence: TGTGCCAGCAGAAAGGGGGGACAGGGGAACAATGAGCAGTTCTTC. Translated, it gives CASRKGGQGNNEQFF. Filled out from reference TRBV7-2 and TRBJ2-1, the complete variable domain reads GAGVSQSPSNKVTEKGKDVELRCDPISGHTALYWYRQSLGQGLEFLIYFQGNSAPDKSGLPSDRFSAERTGGSVSTLTIQRTQQEDSAVYLCASRKGGQGNNEQFFGPGTRLTVL.

This clonotype was seen at least ten times. The gene calls are TRBV5-1 and TRBJ2-1, with TRBD1 matching over 8 bases. CDR1 SGHRS and CDR2 YFSETQ come from the germline V gene. With 6 bases clipped from V and 5 bases from J, the junction kept 7 bases outside the gene matches. The CDR3 loop spans 14 amino acids. The CDR3, as DNA: TGCGCCAGCAATCCAGGGGGCGCTGACAATGAGCAGTTCTTC. Encoded protein: CASNPGGADNEQFF.

The chain employs TRBV28 and TRBJ1-1; 8 nucleotides agree with TRBD1. The V gene end was trimmed by 2 bases and the J gene end by 3 bases; junction bases not matched to a gene: 2. The CDR3 runs 14 residues. The germline V gene encodes CDR1 MDHEN and CDR2 SYDVKM. CDR3 residues: CASSLRTGYTEAFF. DNA for the CDR3: TGTGCCAGCAGTTTACGGACAGGGTACACTGAAGCTTTCTTT.

Ten or more counts support this clonotype. The chain employs TRBV20-1 and TRBJ2-3; D gene uncertain. The CDR3 contains 15 residues. V gave up 6 bases and J gave up 0 bases, with 16 bases separating them. Germline V gene data show CDR1 as DFQATT and CDR2 as SNEGSKA (reference sequence). CDR3 residues: CSAPKGAYSTDTQYF. DNA of the CDR3: TGCAGTGCCCCGAAGGGCGCGTATAGCACAGATACGCAGTATTTT.

This clonotype was seen at least ten times. V and J are TRBV13 and TRBJ2-3; D not certain. CDR3 length: 15 residues. With 4 bases removed from V and 3 bases from J, the gap between germline ends came to 14 bases. CDR1 is PRHDT, CDR2 FYEKMQ, per germline (reference sequence). The CDR3 DNA follows: TGTGCCAGCAGCTCCGGCGGAGTGTTAACAGATACGCAGTATTTT. It translates to CASSSGGVLTDTQYF.

This clonotype turned up a few times. This may be a read error, as it is one base from a much larger clone. The CDR3 end shows no conserved phenylalanine or tryptophan, and so a read error is likely. The chain recombines TRBV20-1 with TRBJ2-5; no reliable D call. CDR1 and CDR2 from the germline V gene are DFQATT and SNEGSKA (reference sequence). CDR3 length equals 12 residues. V was shortened by 7 bases and J by 0 bases, with 9 bases between the two germline ends. Here the CDR3 reads CSGAKDQETQYL. The DNA for the CDR3 is TGCAGTGGGGCGAAGGACCAAGAGACCCAGTACCTC.

This clonotype was recorded at least ten times. The CDR3 loop is CASSFGGGSKEQYF. The CDR3 DNA reads TGTGCCAGCAGCTTCGGAGGCGGGAGTAAAGAGCAGTACTTC. The gene calls are TRBV11-2 and TRBJ2-7; TRBD2 matches 7 bases. V shed 3 bases and J 7 bases; nucleotides not matched to a gene: 9. Germline CDR1 and CDR2: SGHAT and FQNNGV. The CDR3 has 14 amino acids.

This clonotype was seen more than once but under ten times. The chain couples TRBV5-6 to TRBJ2-1, with D perhaps being TRBD1 or TRBD2 (6 bases each). The CDR3 runs 15 residues. Germline V gene data show CDR1 as SGHDT and CDR2 as YYEEEE. The V and J ends lost 3 bases and 3 bases respectively, with 13 bases between them. In DNA form, the CDR3 reads TGTGCCAGCAGCTCGGGGGCGGGCGGCTACAATGAGCAGTTCTTC. Translating it yields CASSSGAGGYNEQFF. The variable domain in full, with the rest retrieved from reference TRBV5-6 and TRBJ2-1, is DAGVTQSPTHLIKTRGQQVTLRCSPKSGHDTVSWYQQALGQGPQFIFQYYEEEERQRGNFPDRFSGHQFPNYSSELNVNALLLGDSALYLCASSSGAGGYNEQFFGPGTRLTVL.

Concerning this clonotype itself: This CDR3 fails to terminate in the conserved phenylalanine or tryptophan, so it likely reflects a read error. This chain joins TRBV24-1 and TRBJ2-2; D is undetermined. CDR3 size: 12 residues. The germline gives CDR1 KGHDR, CDR2 SFDVKD. Between the trimmed V and J ends, which lost 3 bases and 6 bases, there was a span of 4 bases. The CDR3: CATSDPAGELFC. In DNA, the CDR3 is TGTGCCACCAGTGATCCTGCCGGGGAGCTGTTTTGT.